A single sample gave rise to the 21 T cell receptor beta chains below, sequenced in a study of blood T cell repertoires in COVID-19. Assay: immunoSEQ multiplex PCR; the TCRdb copy retains only in-frame clones and omits some. Altogether roughly 250,000 clones are present, approximately 86% being singletons, with the ten largest covering 2.5% to 3.5%. What was sequenced was PBMCs or T cells enriched from blood (not recorded which). The receptors here all came from a woman between 35 and 50 years old with acute COVID-19.

The rearrangement uses TRBV5-5 and TRBJ1-6; maybe TRBD1 (5 bases). Germline CDR1 reads SGHKS; CDR2 reads YYEKEE (reference sequence). The CDR3 contains 14 residues. The V and J ends lost 0 bases and 7 bases respectively, with 8 bases between them. The CDR3 sequence: CASSLAGLNSPLHF. In DNA form, the CDR3 reads TGTGCCAGCAGCTTGGCAGGGTTGAATTCACCCCTCCACTTT.

This clone was observed once. The chain uses TRBV27 and TRBJ1-6; the match to TRBD1 covers 7 bases. The CDR3 is 15 residues long. J lost 0 bases, V lost 6 bases, and 2 bases had no gene match. Germline loops: CDR1 MNHEY, CDR2 SMNVEV (reference sequence). The CDR3 DNA reads TGTGCCAGCAGCCGGGACAGCTCCTATAATTCACCCCTCCACTTT. This translates into CASSRDSSYNSPLHF.

The chain is built from TRBV6-2 or TRBV6-3 and TRBJ1-1; 7 bases line up with TRBD1. There are 14 residues in the CDR3. V was pared by 2 bases and J by 8 bases, with 8 bases of the junction left unmatched. The germline gives CDR1 MNHEY, CDR2 SVGEGT. CDR3 amino acids: CASSYSNRGTEAFF. The CDR3 coding sequence is TGTGCCAGCAGTTACAGTAACAGGGGAACGGAAGCTTTCTTT.

The chain couples TRBV12-3 or TRBV12-4 to TRBJ2-1; perhaps TRBD1 as D (7 bases). V was clipped by 6 bases and J by 12 bases, with 12 bases between them. CDR3 length: 11 residues. CDR3: CASRQGGGQFF. DNA of the CDR3: TGTGCCAGCAGGCAGGGGGGAGGGCAGTTCTTC.

The DNA of the CDR3 is TGTGCCATCGGGGCCAGAGCCTACGAGCAGTACTTC. This sequence encodes CAIGARAYEQYF. This sequence joins TRBV10-3 and TRBJ2-7; tentatively, D is TRBD1 (5 bases). This CDR3 comprises 12 residues. Trimming stripped 8 bases from V and 2 bases from J, with 10 bases between. The germline V gene encodes CDR1 ENHRY and CDR2 SYGVKD.

The V and J genes are TRBV6-5 and TRBJ2-7; D ambiguous. Deletions cut 2 bases from V and 1 base from J, with 12 bases between. From germline, CDR1 is MNHEY and CDR2 SVGAGI. The CDR3 runs 15 residues. The CDR3 here is CASSYKYTPSYEQYF. The CDR3, as DNA: TGTGCCAGCAGTTACAAATATACTCCATCCTACGAGCAGTACTTC.

This rearrangement joins TRBV14 to TRBJ1-2; D is uncertain. The germline V gene encodes CDR1 SGHDN and CDR2 FVKESK. Trimming removed 1 base at V and 8 bases at J, with 11 bases between. This CDR3 has 13 amino acids. The DNA of the CDR3 is TGTGCCAGCAGCCAAGCCCGGACTAGCGGCTACACCTTC. Translated, it gives CASSQARTSGYTF.

The chain uses TRBV9 and TRBJ2-1; 13 bases are shared with TRBD2. The CDR3 is 16 amino acids. The V gene end was trimmed by 4 bases and the J gene end by 4 bases; junction bases not matched to a gene: 5. CDR1 is SGDLS and CDR2 is YYNGEE in the germline V gene. Here the CDR3 reads CASSPRTSGSYNEQFF. CDR3 coding DNA: TGTGCCAGCAGCCCACGGACTAGCGGGAGTTACAATGAGCAGTTCTTC.

This clone was picked up many times. The J gene is TRBJ2-3, the V gene TRBV7-9, with 13 nucleotides matching TRBD2. This CDR3 has 16 residues. The trim removed 5 bases at V and 5 bases at J, leaving 7 bases unmatched. Germline V gives CDR1 SEHNR, CDR2 FQNEAQ (reference sequence). The CDR3 nucleotides read TGTGCCAGCAGCACCGAGGGACTAGCGGGAAGAGATACGCAGTATTTT. Amino acids: CASSTEGLAGRDTQYF. Drawing the rest from reference TRBV7-9 and TRBJ2-3, the complete variable domain is DTGVSQNPRHKITKRGQNVTFRCDPISEHNRLYWYRQTLGQGPEFLTYFQNEAQLEKSRLLSDRFSAERPKGSFSTLEIQRTEQGDSAMYLCASSTEGLAGRDTQYFGPGTRLTVL.

CDR3 amino acids: CASSKDRVPTETQYF. CDR3 in DNA: TGTGCCAGCAGCAAGGACAGAGTCCCCACAGAGACCCAGTACTTC. The chain has TRBV5-4 and TRBJ2-5, with a weak D call TRBD1 (6 bases). This CDR3 has 15 amino acids. CDR1 is SGHNT, CDR2 YYREEE, per germline (reference sequence). Trimming pared 4 bases from V and 4 bases from J, leaving 17 bases between.

The rearrangement joins TRBV4-1 to TRBJ1-5; D is uncertain. The V end lost 4 bases, the J end lost 4 bases, and 11 bases lay between the germline ends. CDR1 MGHRA and CDR2 YSYEKL come from the germline V gene. The CDR3 has 14 residues. The CDR3 DNA reads TGCGCCAGCAGCCTTCGCTCGGGTAATCAGCCCCAGCATTTT. It is translated as CASSLRSGNQPQHF.

This rearrangement joins TRBV7-2 to TRBJ1-1, with unresolved D. CDR1 and CDR2 from the germline V gene are SGHTA and FQGNSA. The CDR3 consists of 16 residues. V was clipped by 6 bases and J by 6 bases, with 23 bases between them. This CDR3 is CASRPRLGWASPEAFF. CDR3 bases: TGTGCCAGCAGACCTCGATTGGGTTGGGCATCTCCTGAAGCTTTCTTT.

The V call is TRBV3-1 (or the pseudogene TRBV3-2), the J call TRBJ2-3, with a tentative D call TRBD2 (6 bases). The CDR3 extends over 13 amino acids. Germline V lookup: CDR1 LGHDT, CDR2 YNNKEL (reference sequence). Trimming shortened V by 1 base and J by 5 bases, and 7 bases separated the two germline ends. Written as DNA, the CDR3 is TGTGCCAGCAGCCAAGTGGAGGGAGATACGCAGTATTTT. This sequence encodes CASSQVEGDTQYF.

Written as DNA, the CDR3 is TGTGCCACCAGTGATACGGACAGTAATCAGCCCCAGCATTTT. Its protein product is CATSDTDSNQPQHF. The chain has TRBV24-1 and TRBJ1-5; weak D call: TRBD1 (6 bases). This CDR3 comprises 14 residues. V lost 3 bases to trimming and J lost 4 bases, with 9 bases between them. Germline values: CDR1 KGHDR, CDR2 SFDVKD.

V and J are TRBV6-1 and TRBJ2-5, with a possible D match to TRBD2 (6 bases). V lost 3 bases to trimming and J lost 3 bases, with 11 bases between them. In germline, CDR1 is MNHNS, CDR2 SASEGT. The CDR3 extends over 14 amino acids. The DNA of the CDR3 is TGTGCCAGCAGTGATGGGGGGAGGAAAGAGACCCAGTACTTC. This codes for CASSDGGRKETQYF.

The chain employs TRBV24-1 and TRBJ1-2; no clear D gene. Deletions cut 2 bases from V and 6 bases from J, with 15 bases between. The germline CDR1 and CDR2 sequences are KGHDR and SFDVKD. CDR3 length: 15 residues. Written as DNA, the CDR3 is TGTGCCACCAGTGATTCACGGGCGGGTCCAGATGGCTACACCTTC. Amino acid sequence: CATSDSRAGPDGYTF.

V is TRBV4-2 and J is TRBJ2-2, with 12 bases aligning to TRBD2. The CDR3 runs to 16 residues. The V segment lost 2 bases and the J segment 3 bases; nucleotides outside the gene matches: 1. Germline lookup yields CDR1 LGHNA and CDR2 YNFKEQ. The chain's CDR3 is CASSQRLAGDTGELFF. The CDR3 coding sequence is TGTGCCAGCAGCCAAAGACTAGCGGGAGACACCGGGGAGCTGTTTTTT.

The rearrangement links TRBV5-4 to TRBJ2-1; TRBD2 matches 12 bases. Germline V gene data show CDR1 as SGHNT and CDR2 as YYREEE (reference sequence). V was pared by 2 bases and J by 5 bases, with 11 bases of the junction left unmatched. The CDR3 contains 18 residues. As DNA, the CDR3 is TGTGCCAGCAGCTTCCGGGGTCTAGCGGGAGGGCCTAACAATGAGCAGTTCTTC. It is translated as CASSFRGLAGGPNNEQFF.

The table lists this clone with a few counts. This chain links TRBV2 with TRBJ1-5; 7 positions agree with TRBD1. The CDR3 is made up of 14 amino acids. CDR1 SNHLY and CDR2 FYNNEI come from the germline V gene. Germline trimming cut 6 bases from V and 2 bases from J; bases unmatched to any gene: 4. The chain's CDR3 is CASSRQGGNQPQHF. CDR3 DNA sequence: TGTGCCAGCAGCCGACAGGGCGGCAATCAGCCCCAGCATTTT.

The chain has TRBV7-9 and TRBJ1-2, with 8 positions matching TRBD1. Per germline, CDR1 SEHNR and CDR2 FQNEAQ (reference sequence). V gave up 6 bases and J gave up 7 bases; unmatched junction bases: 10. This CDR3 is 14 amino acids long. The CDR3 protein is CASRRDQGAGGYTF. The CDR3 coding sequence is TGTGCCAGCAGACGGGATCAGGGGGCAGGTGGCTACACCTTC.

The chain recombines TRBV24-1 with TRBJ2-3; a possible D gene is TRBD2 (6 bases). Germline lookup yields CDR1 KGHDR and CDR2 SFDVKD. CDR3 size: 16 residues. Trimming left V 1 base short and J 0 bases short, with 10 bases between. For the CDR3, the DNA is TGTGCCACCAGTGATTTTGGGGGGAGGAGCACAGATACGCAGTATTTT. Amino acid sequence: CATSDFGGRSTDTQYF.